This T cell receptor (beta chain) derives from a study of Ad26.COV2.S vaccination and SARS-CoV-2 variants. Background on the study: Dosing was one shot or two shots 56 days apart.

The repertoire was sequenced with immunoSEQ multiplex PCR; TCRdb's copy has only in-frame clones and lacks some. The data show roughly 300,000 clones, 88% seen once. Concerning this clone itself: Its antigen is unidentified. One junction end disagrees with the germline gene, perhaps due to a read error.

Documented treatment: around 19 received Ad26.COV2.S at low or high dose, single or two shots; about 5 received placebo; per-sample allocation not given. Samples came from day 63 after the first vaccine or placebo injection. The CDR3 has 16 amino acids. Germline values: CDR1 SSHAT, CDR2 FNYEAQ (reference sequence). The study, taken as a whole, reports: Analyses of TCR breadth and depth may have underestimated total T cell responses. Vaccine and placebo recipients had similar non-spike TCR breadth. Post-vaccination spike-specific CD8+ and CD4+ T cell responses reportedly had substantial breadth.

This receptor was identified in a person aged 18-65 years who received the Ad26.COV2.S COVID-19 vaccine or a placebo. The sequences come from peripheral blood, collected in a trial of Ad26.COV2.S vaccine versus placebo. The chain employs TRBV7-7 and TRBJ1-3; 10 nucleotides match TRBD1. CDR3 nucleotide sequence: TGTGCTAGCAGCCCCGGACAGGGGGTCTCTGGAAACACCATATATTTT. Protein: CASSPGQGVSGNTIYF.